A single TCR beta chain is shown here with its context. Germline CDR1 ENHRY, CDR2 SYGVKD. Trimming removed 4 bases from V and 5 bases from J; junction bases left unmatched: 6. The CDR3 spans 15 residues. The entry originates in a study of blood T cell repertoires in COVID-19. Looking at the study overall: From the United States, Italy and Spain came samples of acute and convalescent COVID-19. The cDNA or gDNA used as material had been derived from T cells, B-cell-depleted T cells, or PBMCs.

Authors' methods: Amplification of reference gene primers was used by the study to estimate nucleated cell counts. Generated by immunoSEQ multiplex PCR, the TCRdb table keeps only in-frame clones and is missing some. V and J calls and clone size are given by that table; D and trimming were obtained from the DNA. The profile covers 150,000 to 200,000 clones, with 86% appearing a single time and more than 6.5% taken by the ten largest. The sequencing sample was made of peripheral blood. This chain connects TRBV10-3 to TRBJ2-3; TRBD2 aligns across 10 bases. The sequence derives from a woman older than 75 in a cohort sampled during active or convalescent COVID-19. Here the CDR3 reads CAISAGLADQDTQYF. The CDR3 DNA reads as TGTGCCATCAGTGCCGGACTAGCGGACCAAGATACGCAGTATTTT.